The rows below give T cell receptor beta chains drawn from one sample of a study of tumor and adjacent non-tumor tissue in lung cancer. TCRdb fed the multiplex PCR reads into MiXCR, producing one record per CDR3 protein. The table has 75,000 to 95,000 distinct CDR3 sequences, just under 75% seen once. Sequenced sample: lung tumor tissue. The receptors come from a woman aged 40 to 50 with non-small cell lung cancer. CDR3s include the opening cysteine and the closing phenylalanine or tryptophan. The D gene is left open where the match is weak. For some rows the clone size is stated as once, few or many, or as a class when expanded; others skip it.

D gene	clone size	J gene	V gene	CDR3 protein	CDR3 DNA
NA	many	TRBJ2-1	TRBV5-5	CASSLTAQFF	TGTGCCAGCAGCTTGACTGCCCAGTTCTTC
TRBD2	NA	TRBJ2-1	TRBV11-3	CASCPGRGGNEQFF	TGTGCCAGCTGCCCCGGACGGGGGGGCAATGAGCAATTCTTC
NA	few	TRBJ2-2	TRBV11-3	CASETGQPSTWELFF	TGTGCCAGCGAAACTGGACAGCCCAGCACCTGGGAGCTGTTTTTT
TRBD2	many	TRBJ2-3	TRBV30	CAWWKTSGYTDTQYF	TGTGCCTGGTGGAAGACTAGCGGATACACAGATACGCAGTATTTT
TRBD2	NA	TRBJ2-7	TRBV4-2	CASGQTTSVRAYEQYF	TGTGCCAGCGGCCAGACGACTAGCGTGAGGGCCTACGAGCAGTACTTC
NA	NA	TRBJ2-1	TRBV11-2	CASSNILAALYNEQLF	TGTGCCAGCAGCAATATACTAGCTGCACTGTACAATGAGCAGCTCTTC
NA	NA	TRBJ2-1	TRBV4-1	CASSLSSGSYTKQFF	TGCGCCAGCAGCCTAAGCTCAGGGTCCTACACTAAGCAGTTCTTC
NA	NA	TRBJ2-7	TRBV6-5	CANKGKAWDEQYF	TGTGCCAACAAGGGAAAGGCATGGGACGAGCAGTACTTC
NA	once	TRBJ2-1	TRBV11-2	CANSLITGGADNEQFF	TGTGCCAACAGTTTAATCACAGGAGGCGCTGACAATGAGCAGTTCTTC
NA	NA	TRBJ1-5	TRBV13	CARSLSRGRIDQPQHF	TGTGCCAGAAGCTTATCCAGGGGACGCATAGATCAGCCCCAGCATTTT
NA	many	TRBJ2-5	TRBV7-9	CASSSEETQYF	TGTGCCAGCAGCTCGGAAGAGACCCAGTACTTC
NA	many	TRBJ1-4	TRBV4-1	CASSPDSWGDEKLFF	TGCGCCAGCAGCCCCGACTCTTGGGGTGATGAAAAACTGTTTTTT
NA	NA	TRBJ2-2	TRBV29-1	CSVEGKGSMSGVLFF	TGCAGCGTTGAAGGCAAGGGGAGTATGTCCGGGGTGCTGTTTTTT
TRBD1	NA	TRBJ1-5	TRBV6-1	CASSEVDRKDQPQHF	TGTGCCAGTAGTGAAGTGGACAGGAAGGATCAGCCCCAGCATTTT
NA	NA	TRBJ1-3	TRBV11-2	CASIKSDREKGGNTINF	TGTGCCAGCATTAAATCGGATAGAGAGAAAGGCGGAAACACCATAAATTTT
TRBD2	NA	TRBJ2-1	TRBV2	CTSSEAGRGSELFF	TGTACCAGCAGTGAAGCAGGGAGGGGCAGTGAGCTGTTCTTC
NA	NA	TRBJ2-2	TRBV12-3/TRBV12-4	CASNWDGNTGELPF	TGTGCCAGCAATTGGGACGGGAACACCGGGGAGCTGCCTTTT
TRBD1	NA	TRBJ1-6	TRBV11-1	CASSSGQGYSPLHF	TGTGCCAGCAGCTCAGGACAGGGATATTCACCCCTCCATTTT
TRBD1	NA	TRBJ2-3	TRBV28	CANSPTGQPDAQYF	TGTGCCAACAGTCCGACAGGGCAGCCAGATGCGCAGTATTTT
NA	NA	TRBJ2-1	TRBV29-1	CSVYTAGSYNEQFF	TGCAGTGTTTACACGGCGGGCTCCTACAATGAGCAGTTCTTC
NA	NA	TRBJ1-5	TRBV4-2	CASSAQGKGSNQSQHF	TGTGCCAGCAGCGCGCAGGGTAAGGGAAGCAATCAGTCCCAGCATTTT
NA	NA	TRBJ1-2	TRBV6-2/TRBV6-3	CASNWKGVSYSYTF	TGTGCCAGCAATTGGAAGGGGGTCAGCTATAGCTACACCTTC
TRBD2	NA	TRBJ2-1	TRBV6-5	CASRRDAWGTNEQFF	TGTGCCAGCAGGAGGGACGCATGGGGGACTAATGAGCAATTCTTC
NA	many	TRBJ2-7	TRBV7-9	CASSLGVRPYEQYF	TGTGCCAGCAGCTTAGGTGTCAGGCCCTACGAGCAGTACTTC
NA	NA	TRBJ2-2	TRBV5-1	CTSSRLISGTAGELFF	TGCACCAGCAGCCGCCTGATTAGCGGGACAGCCGGGGAGCTGTTTTTT
TRBD1	many	TRBJ2-7	TRBV12-3/TRBV12-4	CASSFGSGGNEQYF	TGTGCCAGCAGTTTTGGGTCAGGGGGAAACGAGCAGTACTTC
TRBD1	NA	TRBJ2-7	TRBV7-3	CVSSCTGDLSYEQYF	TGTGTCAGCAGCTGCACAGGGGACCTCTCCTACGAGCAGTACTTC
NA	NA	TRBJ2-2	TRBV7-8	CASSLAGPRTGELFF	TGTGCCAGCAGCTTAGCGGGCCCTCGTACCGGGGAGCTGTTTTTT
NA	NA	TRBJ2-1	TRBV6-2/TRBV6-3	CASSYSGEVSRQFF	TGTGCCAGCAGTTACAGTGGGGAAGTCAGTAGGCAGTTCTTC
NA	NA	TRBJ2-7	TRBV6-6	CASRRVPTKGYEQYF	TGTGCCAGCAGACGCGTCCCGACTAAGGGCTACGAGCAGTACTTC
NA	NA	TRBJ2-2	TRBV25-1	CASSGRITVELFF	TGTGCCAGCAGTGGCAGAATCACCGTGGAGCTGTTTTTT
NA	NA	TRBJ1-4	TRBV11-3	CVSRTGAGLEKLFF	TGTGTCAGCAGAACCGGGGCAGGGCTTGAAAAACTGTTTTTT
NA	NA	TRBJ2-3	TRBV5-4	CASNLKVSQTIGTDTQCF	TGTGCCAGCAACTTGAAGGTCAGCCAGACTATCGGAACAGATACGCAGTGTTTT
NA	many	TRBJ1-6	TRBV6-5	CASSLGTSRLNSPLHF	TGTGCCAGCAGCCTAGGGACATCCAGACTTAATTCACCCCTCCACTTT
NA	NA	TRBJ2-3	TRBV13	CASTSRRGPDTQYF	TGTGCCAGCACCAGCCGTAGGGGTCCAGATACGCAGTATTTT
NA	NA	TRBJ2-7	TRBV11-2	CASRDTGVSYGQYF	TGTGCCAGCAGAGATACAGGCGTTTCCTACGGGCAATACTTC
TRBD2	once	TRBJ2-5	TRBV5-6	CASSLGGANRETQYF	TGCGCCAGCAGCTTGGGAGGGGCGAATAGAGAGACCCAGTACTTC
TRBD1	NA	TRBJ1-2	TRBV6-6	CASRQGDGHTF	TGTGCCAGCCGCCAGGGGGATGGCCACACCTTC
NA	NA	TRBJ2-7	TRBV2	CASRAYRGTVYKQYF	TGTGCCAGCAGGGCCTACCGGGGCACCGTCTACAAGCAGTACTTC
NA	NA	TRBJ1-6	TRBV4-2	CASSTRTWENSPLHF	TGTGCCAGCAGCACCCGGACATGGGAGAATTCACCCCTCCACTTT
TRBD1	once	TRBJ2-2	TRBV7-3	CASSRQGTGEPFF	TGTGCCAGCAGCCGACAGGGGACCGGGGAGCCGTTTTTT
NA	NA	TRBJ2-5	TRBV4-1	CARSQVRGWETQYF	TGCGCCAGGAGCCAAGTACGTGGGTGGGAGACTCAGTACTTC
NA	NA	TRBJ2-1	TRBV7-9	CVSSPSLVGGPYNEQFF	TGTGTCAGCAGCCCATCCTTAGTGGGGGGGCCCTACAATGAGCAGTTCTTC
TRBD2	NA	TRBJ2-7	TRBV29-1	CSAAGGLADSYEQYF	TGCAGTGCCGCCGGGGGACTAGCGGACTCCTACGAGCAGTACTTC
NA	once	TRBJ2-2	TRBV20-1	CSASGLGARTGELVF	TGCAGTGCTAGTGGACTGGGGGCTCGCACCGGGGAGCTGGTTTTT
NA	NA	TRBJ1-1	TRBV6-5	CASSRLGRDTEVFF	TGTGCTAGCAGCAGGCTGGGACGGGACACTGAAGTTTTCTTT
NA	NA	TRBJ2-3	TRBV13	CASSLGAGTDMQYF	TGTGCCAGTAGCTTGGGGGCGGGCACAGATATGCAGTATTTT
NA	NA	TRBJ2-7	TRBV11-2	CASSLISNSYEQYF	TGTGCCAGTAGCTTAATCTCAAACTCCTACGAGCAGTATTTC
NA	NA	TRBJ1-4	TRBV11-3	CTSSLDRAANEKLFF	TGTACCAGCAGTTTAGATCGGGCGGCAAATGAAAAACTGTTTTTT
NA	NA	TRBJ2-7	TRBV6-5	CASSYTLGPQGGVQCF	TGTGCCAGCAGTTACACTCTCGGTCCGCAGGGCGGCGTGCAGTGCTTC